There are many counts of the clone carrying this T cell receptor beta chain. It was RNA transcripts that yielded the amplified TCR beta CDR3 regions. When the TCR CDR3 underwent first-round RT-PCR, the HTBI primer set was used. Via MiXCR, TCRdb re-called the multiplex PCR reads, giving one row per CDR3 protein. The sample consists of about 640,000 distinct CDR3 sequences, under 25% of them appearing once. This entry comes from a study of T cells in Graves' hyperthyroidism and ophthalmopathy. Across the whole study: Peripheral blood was taken when the disease was first diagnosed, before any treatment began.

Germline lookup yields CDR1 SGHAT and CDR2 FQNNGV. This CDR3 is 15 amino acids long. Trimming at V came to 5 bases and at J to 5 bases, leaving 10 bases not matched to a gene. The chain employs TRBV11-2 and TRBJ2-3, with 7 bases that match TRBD1. The TCR was taken from a man younger than 45 with Graves' ophthalmopathy. Sequenced input: blood. As DNA, the CDR3 is TGTGCCAGCAGCGAACAGGGGAGTGGTAGAGATACGCAGTATTTT. Translation gives CASSEQGSGRDTQYF.